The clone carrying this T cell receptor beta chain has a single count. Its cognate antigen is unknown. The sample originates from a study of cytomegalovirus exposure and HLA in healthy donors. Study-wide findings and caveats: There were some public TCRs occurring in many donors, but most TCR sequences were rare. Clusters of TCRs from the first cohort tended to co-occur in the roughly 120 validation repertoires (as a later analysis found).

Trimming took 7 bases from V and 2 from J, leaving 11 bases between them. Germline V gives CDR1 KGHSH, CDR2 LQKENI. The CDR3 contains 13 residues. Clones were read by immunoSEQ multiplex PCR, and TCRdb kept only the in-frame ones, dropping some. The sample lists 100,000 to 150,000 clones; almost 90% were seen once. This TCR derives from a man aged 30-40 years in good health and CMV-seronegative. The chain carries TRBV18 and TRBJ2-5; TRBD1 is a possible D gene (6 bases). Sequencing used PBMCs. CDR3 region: CASLQGQQETQYF. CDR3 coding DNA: TGTGCCAGCTTACAAGGACAGCAAGAGACCCAGTACTTC. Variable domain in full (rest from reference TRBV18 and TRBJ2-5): NAGVMQNPRHLVRRRGQEARLRCSPMKGHSHVYWYRQLPEEGLKFMVYLQKENIIDESGMPKERFSAEFPKEGPSILRIQQVVRGDSAAYFCASLQGQQETQYFGPGTRLLVL.